Following are 32 T cell receptor beta chains from one sample sequenced in a study of OX40 agonist ivuxolimab in advanced cancers. TCRdb's table, derived via immunoSEQ multiplex PCR, lists solely in-frame clones and lacks some. The sample has approximately 30,000 clones; approximately 90% are singletons. Sequenced material: CD4+ or CD8+ T cells sorted from blood, taken in a trial of the OX40 agonist ivuxolimab. All receptors come from an adult with an advanced solid tumor such as melanoma, head and neck, liver or kidney cancer.

The CDR3 sequence: CASSYSGQGMYEQYF. The CDR3 coding sequence is TGTGCCAGCAGTTACTCGGGACAGGGGATGTACGAGCAGTACTTC. This chain connects TRBV6-5 to TRBJ2-7, with 10 bases aligning to TRBD1. J was trimmed by 4 bases and V by 0 bases; bases with no gene match: 3. Germline CDR1 MNHEY, CDR2 SVGAGI. There are 15 residues in the CDR3.

The chain links TRBV9 to TRBJ2-7, with 9 nucleotides matching TRBD1. From germline, CDR1 is SGDLS and CDR2 YYNGEE. This CDR3 comprises 14 residues. Trimming took 3 bases from V and 2 from J; bases not matched to a gene: 3. As DNA, the CDR3 is TGTGCCAGCAGCGACGGGACAGGGACCTACGAGCAGTACTTC. Protein: CASSDGTGTYEQYF.

This chain uses TRBV19 with TRBJ2-1, with D perhaps matching TRBD1 (5 bases). This CDR3 region has 15 residues. The V end was cut by 4 bases, the J end by 0 bases, with 10 bases between. Germline V gene lookup returns CDR1 LNHDA and CDR2 SQIVND (reference sequence). The CDR3, as DNA: TGTGCCAGTAGTAGGGGCGGTAGCTCCTACAATGAGCAGTTCTTC. It is translated as CASSRGGSSYNEQFF.

This clone was seen only once. The rearrangement links TRBV15 to TRBJ1-1; a weak D match, TRBD1 (5 bases). CDR1 and CDR2 from the germline V gene are LNHNV and YYDKDF (reference sequence). The CDR3 has 13 amino acids. V was shortened by 1 base and J by 5 bases, with 8 bases between the two germline ends. Here the CDR3 reads CATSRAGGTEAFF. The CDR3 DNA is TGTGCCACCAGCAGAGCGGGGGGAACTGAAGCTTTCTTT.

This rearrangement joins TRBV28 to TRBJ2-1; tentatively, D is TRBD1 or TRBD2 (5 bases each). The ends were cut back, 6 bases at V and 6 bases at J, with 12 bases in the middle. Germline lookup yields CDR1 MDHEN and CDR2 SYDVKM. The CDR3 loop spans 13 amino acids. CDR3 region: CASSPRESNEQFF. The CDR3 DNA reads TGTGCCAGCAGCCCCAGGGAGAGCAATGAGCAGTTCTTC.

This sequence joins TRBV15 and TRBJ1-3, with TRBD1 matching over 7 bases. The CDR3 has 15 residues. The V and J ends lost 3 bases and 0 bases, in that order; junction bases with no gene match: 2. From germline, CDR1 is LNHNV and CDR2 YYDKDF (reference sequence). CDR3 sequence: CATSRDRSSGNTIYF. In DNA form, the CDR3 reads TGTGCCACCAGCAGGGACAGGTCCTCTGGAAACACCATATATTTT.

V usage is TRBV2 and J usage is TRBJ1-1; maybe TRBD1 (5 bases). There are 13 residues in the CDR3. V was pared by 6 bases and J by 0 bases, with 8 bases between. The germline V gene has CDR1 SNHLY and CDR2 FYNNEI. CDR3 sequence: CASRRDVNTEAFF. Written as DNA, the CDR3 is TGTGCCAGCAGGCGGGACGTGAACACTGAAGCTTTCTTT.

The rearrangement joins TRBV2 to TRBJ2-1; D may be TRBD1 or TRBD2 (5 bases each). CDR1 and CDR2 from the germline V gene are SNHLY and FYNNEI. Trimming removed 5 bases from V and 5 bases from J, with 19 bases in between. The CDR3 sequence is 16 residues long. In DNA, the CDR3 is TGTGCCAGCAGTCCACCGGGGCCTAAATTTAACAATGAGCAGTTCTTC. It specifies CASSPPGPKFNNEQFF.

The chain carries TRBV29-1 and TRBJ2-7; D not certain. Germline CDR1 reads SQVTM; CDR2 reads ANQGSEA. The CDR3 runs 15 residues. V dropped 0 bases and J dropped 1 base, with 13 bases sitting between them. The CDR3 sequence: CSVEESGIQSYEQYF. The CDR3 DNA reads as TGCAGCGTTGAAGAATCAGGTATTCAATCCTACGAGCAGTACTTC.

This clone was detected only once. The chain is built from TRBV6-1 and TRBJ2-1, with D possibly TRBD1 on 6 matching bases. Germline V gene data show CDR1 as MNHNS and CDR2 as SASEGT. V was cut by 1 base and J by 7 bases, with 14 bases left in between. The CDR3 runs to 15 residues. The CDR3 here is CASSEVQGTGNEQFF. Here the CDR3 DNA reads TGTGCCAGCAGTGAAGTGCAGGGGACGGGGAATGAGCAGTTCTTC.

This rearrangement joins TRBV2 to TRBJ2-3; 8 bases match TRBD2. The CDR3 consists of 16 residues. The germline V gene encodes CDR1 SNHLY and CDR2 FYNNEI. V was pared by 11 bases and J by 4 bases, with 17 bases of the junction left unmatched. The CDR3 loop is CAAHTWGTRGADTQYF. CDR3 nucleotide sequence: TGTGCCGCACACACGTGGGGGACTAGGGGGGCAGATACGCAGTATTTT.

The rearrangement links TRBV29-1 to TRBJ2-3; D might be TRBD1 (6 bases). The germline V gene has CDR1 SQVTM and CDR2 ANQGSEA. The V gene lost 5 bases and the J gene lost 2 bases, with 11 bases spanning the gap. This CDR3 region has 13 residues. The CDR3 is CSVTGIITDTQYF. The CDR3 DNA reads TGCAGCGTTACAGGGATCATCACAGATACGCAGTATTTT.

V usage is TRBV5-6 and J usage is TRBJ1-4; possible D gene TRBD1, 6 bases. This CDR3 contains 18 residues. CDR1 is SGHDT and CDR2 is YYEEEE in the germline V gene. Trimming shortened V by 0 bases and J by 0 bases, and 15 bases separated the two germline ends. This CDR3 reads CASSLGLLSGATNEKLFF. Written as DNA, the CDR3 is TGTGCCAGCAGCTTGGGCCTCCTATCAGGGGCAACTAATGAAAAACTGTTTTTT. Full variable domain (remainder filled in from reference TRBV5-6 and TRBJ1-4): DAGVTQSPTHLIKTRGQQVTLRCSPKSGHDTVSWYQQALGQGPQFIFQYYEEEERQRGNFPDRFSGHQFPNYSSELNVNALLLGDSALYLCASSLGLLSGATNEKLFFGSGTQLSVL.

The chain couples TRBV7-6 to TRBJ1-5; D might be TRBD1 (6 bases). The V end was cut by 1 base, the J end by 6 bases, with 13 bases between. Germline V lookup: CDR1 SGHVS, CDR2 FNYEAQ. The CDR3 covers 15 residues. Written as DNA, the CDR3 is TGTGCCAGCAGCTTAGGGGGGGCGTTAGGTCAGCCCCAGCATTTT. Translated: CASSLGGALGQPQHF.

This chain joins TRBV18 and TRBJ1-4; tentatively, D is TRBD1 (6 bases). This CDR3 spans 17 amino acids. With 2 bases removed from V and 0 bases from J, the gap between germline ends came to 13 bases. Germline lookup yields CDR1 KGHSH and CDR2 LQKENI. The CDR3 bases are TGTGCCAGCTCACCAACCCTAGGGGGAACAACTAATGAAAAACTGTTTTTT. Translated: CASSPTLGGTTNEKLFF.

This clone was seen only once. V and J are TRBV11-3 and TRBJ2-2, with D possibly TRBD1 on 5 matching bases. CDR1 is SGHNT and CDR2 is YENEEA in the germline V gene. This CDR3 comprises 16 residues. Trimming removed 3 bases from V and 0 bases from J, with 11 bases in between. The CDR3 reads CASSFPTGPNTGELFF. The CDR3 region has the DNA TGTGCCAGCAGCTTCCCAACAGGTCCGAACACCGGGGAGCTGTTTTTT.

The V gene is TRBV4-3, the J gene TRBJ2-3; no clear D gene. The CDR3 has 17 amino acids. With 2 bases removed from V and 0 bases from J, the gap between germline ends came to 15 bases. Germline V CDR1 and CDR2: LGHNA, YSLEER. CDR3 in DNA: TGCGCCAGCAGCCAAACGTTCTTTACCATTAGCACAGATACGCAGTATTTT. It codes for CASSQTFFTISTDTQYF.

The V call is TRBV6-4, the J call TRBJ2-3, with D unresolved. Germline CDR1 is MRHNA and CDR2 is SNTAGT. The CDR3 is made up of 11 amino acids. V was clipped by 2 bases and J by 8 bases, with 5 bases between them. This CDR3 reads CASSDLGTQYF. CDR3 bases: TGTGCCAGCAGTGACCTGGGTACGCAGTATTTT.

The CDR3, as DNA: TGTGCCAGTAGTATCATTCCGGGGGACACTTACAATGAGCAGTTCTTC. Protein: CASSIIPGDTYNEQFF. The chain uses TRBV19 and TRBJ2-1; possibly TRBD1 or TRBD2 for D (6 bases each). The germline V and J ends were trimmed by 3 bases and 4 bases, with 16 bases remaining between them. This CDR3 is 16 amino acids long. Germline V CDR1 and CDR2: LNHDA, SQIVND (reference sequence).

In DNA form, the CDR3 reads TGTGCCAGCAGTGCCCGGGAGATCTACGAGCAGTACTTC. Its protein product is CASSAREIYEQYF. The V gene is TRBV6-1, the J gene TRBJ2-7, with TRBD2 as a possible D gene (6 bases). Trimming removed 4 bases from V and 3 bases from J, with 10 bases in between. The CDR3 extends over 13 amino acids. The germline gives CDR1 MNHNS, CDR2 SASEGT.

CDR3 residues: CASSLGGRGGARTEAFF. The CDR3 DNA follows: TGTGCCAGCAGCTTGGGAGGCCGGGGAGGGGCCAGGACTGAAGCTTTCTTT. This rearrangement joins TRBV5-4 to TRBJ1-1, with D possibly TRBD1 on 5 matching bases. The germline gives CDR1 SGHNT, CDR2 YYREEE (reference sequence). This CDR3 has 17 residues. V was trimmed by 0 bases and J by 5 bases, leaving 20 bases between them.

Regarding this clone: One end of the junction is discordant with germline, which a read error may explain. J is TRBJ2-7 and V is TRBV10-2; 9 bases align to TRBD1. The CDR3 runs to 15 residues. Germline assignment: CDR1 WSHSY and CDR2 SAAADI. CDR3 DNA: TGCGCCAGCAGGACCCCTACAGGGGGCTCCGACGAGCAGTACTTC. It encodes CASRTPTGGSDEQYF.

The genes are TRBV15 and TRBJ2-1, with D hard to call. V lost 2 bases to trimming and J lost 6 bases, with 8 bases between them. The CDR3 has 13 amino acids. CDR1 and CDR2 (germline): LNHNV, YYDKDF (reference sequence). CDR3: CATSRPPINEQFF. The CDR3 region has the DNA TGTGCCACCAGCAGACCGCCGATCAATGAGCAGTTCTTC.

The rearrangement joins TRBV27 to TRBJ2-1, with D possibly matching TRBD2 (6 bases). The germline gives CDR1 MNHEY, CDR2 SMNVEV (reference sequence). V was trimmed by 6 bases and J by 6 bases, leaving 12 bases between them. This CDR3 is 13 amino acids long. The CDR3 nucleotides read TGTGCCAGCAGCAGGGACTCCATCAATGAGCAGTTCTTC. Translating it yields CASSRDSINEQFF.

V is TRBV7-9 and J is TRBJ2-1, with D possibly being TRBD2 (6 bases). V lost 5 bases and J lost 4, with 18 bases in between. The CDR3 covers 16 residues. Germline assignment: CDR1 SEHNR and CDR2 FQNEAQ (reference sequence). The CDR3 reads CASSNRRGSRYNEQFF. CDR3 coding DNA: TGTGCCAGCAGCAATAGACGGGGGTCTCGGTACAATGAGCAGTTCTTC.

This rearrangement joins TRBV5-1 to TRBJ2-1; TRBD1 or TRBD2 may be the D gene (6 bases each). The ends were cut back, 0 bases at V and 3 bases at J, with 13 bases in the middle. Germline CDR1 reads SGHRS; CDR2 reads YFSETQ. This CDR3 spans 16 amino acids. The CDR3 protein is CASSLGTGAVYNEQFF. The DNA for the CDR3 is TGCGCCAGCAGCTTGGGCACGGGGGCGGTCTACAATGAGCAGTTCTTC.

The chain combines TRBV7-9 with TRBJ2-5; TRBD1 or TRBD2 may be the D gene (5 bases each). V lost 1 base and J lost 3, with 9 bases in between. The V gene's germline CDR1 is SEHNR and CDR2 FQNEAQ (reference sequence). The CDR3 covers 14 residues. CDR3 amino acids: CASSLDWGKETQYF. The DNA of the CDR3 is TGTGCCAGCAGCTTAGATTGGGGGAAAGAGACCCAGTACTTC.

The V and J genes are TRBV30 and TRBJ2-1; perhaps TRBD2 as D (5 bases). This CDR3 is 15 amino acids long. Trimming shortened V by 0 bases and J by 0 bases, and 9 bases separated the two germline ends. Germline CDR1 is GTSNPN and CDR2 is SVGIG (reference sequence). The CDR3 nucleotides read TGTGCCTGGAGTGTACTTGGACTCTCCTACAATGAGCAGTTCTTC. The encoded protein is CAWSVLGLSYNEQFF.

The chain combines TRBV2 with TRBJ1-5, with 8 bases aligning to TRBD1. This CDR3 region has 14 residues. V shed 4 bases and J 7 bases; nucleotides not matched to a gene: 6. The germline V gene has CDR1 SNHLY and CDR2 FYNNEI. This CDR3 is CASSADRVNQPQHF. CDR3 bases: TGTGCCAGCAGTGCGGACAGGGTGAACCAGCCCCAGCATTTT. The entire variable domain, with the rest obtained from reference TRBV2 and TRBJ1-5, is as follows: EPEVTQTPSHQVTQMGQEVILRCVPISNHLYFYWYRQILGQKVEFLVSFYNNEISEKSEIFDDQFSVERPDGSNFTLKIRSTKLEDSAMYFCASSADRVNQPQHFGDGTRLSIL.

As regards this clone: The junction departs from the called germline gene at one end, perhaps through a read error. The V gene is TRBV9, the J gene TRBJ2-3; D gene ambiguous. This CDR3 contains 14 residues. Germline loops: CDR1 SGDLS, CDR2 YYNGEE. CDR3 region: CASSVESATYTQYF. Here the CDR3 DNA reads TGTGCCAGCAGCGTAGAATCAGCCACATATACGCAGTATTTT. Full variable domain (remainder filled in from reference TRBV9 and TRBJ2-3): DSGVTQTPKHLITATGQRVTLRCSPRSGDLSVYWYQQSLDQGLQFLIQYYNGEERAKGNILERFSAQQFPDLHSELNLSSLELGDSALYFCASSVESATYTQYFGPGTRLTVL.

The chain links TRBV10-3 to TRBJ2-5, with unresolved D. CDR1 and CDR2 (germline): ENHRY, SYGVKD. This CDR3 contains 14 residues. Trimming pared 2 bases from V and 2 bases from J, leaving 9 bases between. CDR3 coding DNA: TGTGCCATCAGTGAGACCGCGGTTCAAGAGACCCAGTACTTC. Encoded protein: CAISETAVQETQYF.

The rearrangement links TRBV5-3 to TRBJ2-1; D may be TRBD2 (7 bases). TRBV5-3 is placed among ORFs of uncertain function. This CDR3 comprises 15 residues. Trimming took 1 base from V and 7 from J, leaving 15 bases between them. The CDR3 is CARSLLRGLGNEQFF. The CDR3 DNA reads as TGTGCCAGAAGCTTGTTGCGGGGGCTAGGGAATGAGCAGTTCTTC.